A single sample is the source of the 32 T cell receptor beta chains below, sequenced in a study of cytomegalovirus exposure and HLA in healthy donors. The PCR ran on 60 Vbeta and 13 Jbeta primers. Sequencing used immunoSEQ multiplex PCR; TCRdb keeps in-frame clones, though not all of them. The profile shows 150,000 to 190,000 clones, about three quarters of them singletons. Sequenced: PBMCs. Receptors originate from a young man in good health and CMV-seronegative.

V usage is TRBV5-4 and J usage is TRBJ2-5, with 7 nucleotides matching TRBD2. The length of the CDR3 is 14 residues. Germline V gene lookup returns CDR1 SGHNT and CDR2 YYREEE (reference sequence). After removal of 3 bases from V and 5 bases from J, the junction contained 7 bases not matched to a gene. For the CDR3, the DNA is TGTGCCAGCAGCTACACTAGGGAGGGGGAGACCCAGTACTTC. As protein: CASSYTREGETQYF. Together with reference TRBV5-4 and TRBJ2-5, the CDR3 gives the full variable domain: ETGVTQSPTHLIKTRGQQVTLRCSSQSGHNTVSWYQQALGQGPQFIFQYYREEENGRGNFPPRFSGLQFPNYSSELNVNALELDDSALYLCASSYTREGETQYFGPGTRLLVL.

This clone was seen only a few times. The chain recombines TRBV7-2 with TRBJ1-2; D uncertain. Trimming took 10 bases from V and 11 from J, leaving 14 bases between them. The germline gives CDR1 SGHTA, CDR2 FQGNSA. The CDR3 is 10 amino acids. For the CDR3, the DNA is TGTGCCACTGGGGAGGGAAAATACACCTTC. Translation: CATGEGKYTF.

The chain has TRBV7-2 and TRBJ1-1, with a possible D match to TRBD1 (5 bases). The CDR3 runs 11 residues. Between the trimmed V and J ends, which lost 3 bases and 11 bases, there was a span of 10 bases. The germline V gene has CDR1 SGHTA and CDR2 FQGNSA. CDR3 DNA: TGTGCCAGCAGCTTCGGAGGGGAGGCTTTCTTT. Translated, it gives CASSFGGEAFF.

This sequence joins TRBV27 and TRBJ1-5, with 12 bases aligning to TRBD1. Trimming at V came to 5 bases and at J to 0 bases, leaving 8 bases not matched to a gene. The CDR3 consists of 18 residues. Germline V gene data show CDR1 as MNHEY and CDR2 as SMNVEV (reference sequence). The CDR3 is CASSPGTGGLFSNQPQHF. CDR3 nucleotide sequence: TGTGCCAGCAGTCCCGGGACAGGGGGCCTCTTTAGCAATCAGCCCCAGCATTTT.

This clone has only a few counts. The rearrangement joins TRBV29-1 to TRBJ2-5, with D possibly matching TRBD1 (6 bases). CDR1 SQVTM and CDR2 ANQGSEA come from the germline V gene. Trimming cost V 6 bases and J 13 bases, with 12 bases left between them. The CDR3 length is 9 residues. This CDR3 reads CSVGTPMYF. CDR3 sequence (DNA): TGCAGCGTCGGGACACCAATGTACTTC. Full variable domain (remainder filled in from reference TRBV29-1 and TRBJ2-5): SAVISQKPSRDICQRGTSLTIQCQVDSQVTMMFWYRQQPGQSLTLIATANQGSEATYESGFVIDKFPISRPNLTFSTLTVSNMSPEDSSIYLCSVGTPMYFGPGTRLLVL.

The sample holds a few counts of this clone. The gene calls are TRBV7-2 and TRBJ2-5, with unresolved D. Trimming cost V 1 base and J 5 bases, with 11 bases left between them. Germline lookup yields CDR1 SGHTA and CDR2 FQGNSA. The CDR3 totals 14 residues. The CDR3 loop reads CASSLVTIWETQYF. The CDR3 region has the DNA TGTGCCAGCAGCTTAGTTACAATTTGGGAGACCCAGTACTTC. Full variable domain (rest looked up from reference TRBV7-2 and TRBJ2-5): GAGVSQSPSNKVTEKGKDVELRCDPISGHTALYWYRQSLGQGLEFLIYFQGNSAPDKSGLPSDRFSAERTGGSVSTLTIQRTQQEDSAVYLCASSLVTIWETQYFGPGTRLLVL.

CDR3 region: CASSLVGPRSYNEQFF. The CDR3 DNA reads TGTGCCAGCAGTTTAGTAGGTCCGAGGTCCTACAATGAGCAGTTCTTC. This chain uses TRBV27 with TRBJ2-1, with D uncertain. The CDR3 runs 16 residues. V lost 2 bases, J lost 1 base, and 12 bases lay in between. Germline CDR1 MNHEY, CDR2 SMNVEV (reference sequence).

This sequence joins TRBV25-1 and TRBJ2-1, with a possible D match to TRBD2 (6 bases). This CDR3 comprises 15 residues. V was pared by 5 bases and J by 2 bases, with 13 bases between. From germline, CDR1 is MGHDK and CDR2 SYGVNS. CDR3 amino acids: CASSSYREAYNEQFF. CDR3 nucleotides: TGTGCCAGCAGTTCTTATAGGGAGGCCTACAATGAGCAGTTCTTC. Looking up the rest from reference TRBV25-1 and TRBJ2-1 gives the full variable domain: EADIYQTPRYLVIGTGKKITLECSQTMGHDKMYWYQQDPGMELHLIHYSYGVNSTEKGDLSSESTVSRIRTEHFPLTLESARPSHTSQYLCASSSYREAYNEQFFGPGTRLTVL.

CDR3 bases: TGCGCCAGCAGCTTGGGGACAGGAAGGGAGACCCAGTACTTC. Protein: CASSLGTGRETQYF. The chain links TRBV5-1 to TRBJ2-5, with 7 bases lining up with TRBD1. With 0 bases clipped from V and 5 bases from J, the junction kept 4 bases outside the gene matches. Germline V lookup: CDR1 SGHRS, CDR2 YFSETQ. There are 14 residues in the CDR3.

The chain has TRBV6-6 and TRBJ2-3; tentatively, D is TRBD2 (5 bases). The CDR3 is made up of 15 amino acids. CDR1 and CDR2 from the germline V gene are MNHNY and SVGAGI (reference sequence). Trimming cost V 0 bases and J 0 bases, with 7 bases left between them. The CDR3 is CASSYSADSTDTQYF. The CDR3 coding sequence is TGTGCCAGCAGTTACTCAGCGGACAGCACAGATACGCAGTATTTT.

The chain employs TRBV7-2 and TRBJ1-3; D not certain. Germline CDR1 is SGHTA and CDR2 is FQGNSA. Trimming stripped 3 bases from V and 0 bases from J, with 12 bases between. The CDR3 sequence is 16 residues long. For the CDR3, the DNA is TGTGCCAGCAGCTTGCCGGGTTTACCCTCTGGAAACACCATATATTTT. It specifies CASSLPGLPSGNTIYF. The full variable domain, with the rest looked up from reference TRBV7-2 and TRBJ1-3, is GAGVSQSPSNKVTEKGKDVELRCDPISGHTALYWYRQSLGQGLEFLIYFQGNSAPDKSGLPSDRFSAERTGGSVSTLTIQRTQQEDSAVYLCASSLPGLPSGNTIYFGEGSWLTVV.

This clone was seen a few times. CDR3 nucleotides: TGTGCCAGCAGTGTAGGGGGGACAGGGAGCACTGAAGCTTTCTTT. Its translation: CASSVGGTGSTEAFF. V usage is TRBV6-1 and J usage is TRBJ1-1; 9 bases align to TRBD1. The CDR3 length is 15 residues. The V segment lost 4 bases and the J segment 4 bases; nucleotides outside the gene matches: 7. From germline, CDR1 is MNHNS and CDR2 SASEGT.

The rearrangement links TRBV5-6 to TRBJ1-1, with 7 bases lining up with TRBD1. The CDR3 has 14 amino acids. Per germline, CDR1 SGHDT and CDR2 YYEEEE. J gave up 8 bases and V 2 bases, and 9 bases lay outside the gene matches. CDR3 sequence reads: CASSFMNRGREAFF. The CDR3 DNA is TGTGCCAGCAGCTTTATGAACAGGGGAAGGGAAGCTTTCTTT.

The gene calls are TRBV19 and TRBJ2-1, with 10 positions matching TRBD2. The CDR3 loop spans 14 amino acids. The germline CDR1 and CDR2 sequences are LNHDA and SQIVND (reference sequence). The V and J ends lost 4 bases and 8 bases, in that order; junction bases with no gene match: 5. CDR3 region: CASSKQREGHEQFF. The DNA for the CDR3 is TGTGCCAGTAGTAAGCAGCGGGAGGGCCATGAGCAGTTCTTC.

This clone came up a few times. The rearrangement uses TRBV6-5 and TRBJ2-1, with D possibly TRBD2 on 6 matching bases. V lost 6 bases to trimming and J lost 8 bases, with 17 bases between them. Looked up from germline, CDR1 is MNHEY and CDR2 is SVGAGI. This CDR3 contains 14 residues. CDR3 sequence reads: CASSFRGSAHEQFF. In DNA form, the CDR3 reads TGTGCCAGCAGCTTTCGGGGGAGCGCCCATGAGCAGTTCTTC.

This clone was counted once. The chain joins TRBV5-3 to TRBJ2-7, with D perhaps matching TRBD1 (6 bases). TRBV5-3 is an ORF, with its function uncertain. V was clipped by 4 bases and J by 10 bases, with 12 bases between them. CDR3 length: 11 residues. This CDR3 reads CARSLRGGQYF. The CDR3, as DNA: TGTGCCAGAAGCCTCAGGGGCGGCCAGTACTTC.

The DNA of the CDR3 is TGTGCCAGCAAAGCCGGGACAGCTACCTACGAGCAGTACTTC. Protein sequence: CASKAGTATYEQYF. This chain uses TRBV2 with TRBJ2-7, with 7 bases identical to TRBD1. V trimming: 7 bases; J trimming: 2 bases; junction bases outside the gene matches: 8. The CDR3 contains 14 residues. CDR1 is SNHLY and CDR2 is FYNNEI in the germline V gene.

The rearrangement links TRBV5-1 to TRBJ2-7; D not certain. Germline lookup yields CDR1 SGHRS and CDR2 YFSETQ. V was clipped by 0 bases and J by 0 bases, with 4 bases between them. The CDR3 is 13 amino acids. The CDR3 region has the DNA TGCGCCAGCAGCTTGGCTCCCTCCTACGAGCAGTACTTC. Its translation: CASSLAPSYEQYF.

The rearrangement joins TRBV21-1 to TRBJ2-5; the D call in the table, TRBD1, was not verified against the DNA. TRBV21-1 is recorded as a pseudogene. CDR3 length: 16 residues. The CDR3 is CASSNMDRVLAETQYF. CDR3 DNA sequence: TGTGCCAGCAGCAATATGGACAGGGTCCTAGCGGAGACCCAGTACTTC.

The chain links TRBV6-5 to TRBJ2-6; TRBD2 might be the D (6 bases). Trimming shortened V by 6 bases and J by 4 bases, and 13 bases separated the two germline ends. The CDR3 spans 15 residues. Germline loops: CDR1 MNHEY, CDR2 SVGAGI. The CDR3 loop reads CASSWGVRGANVLTF. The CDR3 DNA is TGTGCCAGCAGCTGGGGGGTGAGAGGGGCCAACGTCCTGACTTTC.

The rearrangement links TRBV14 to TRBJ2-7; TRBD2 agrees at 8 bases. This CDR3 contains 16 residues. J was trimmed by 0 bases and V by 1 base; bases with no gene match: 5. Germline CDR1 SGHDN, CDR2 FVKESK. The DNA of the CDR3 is TGTGCCAGCAGCCAAGGGTATAGCGGGGCCTCCTACGAGCAGTACTTC. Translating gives CASSQGYSGASYEQYF.

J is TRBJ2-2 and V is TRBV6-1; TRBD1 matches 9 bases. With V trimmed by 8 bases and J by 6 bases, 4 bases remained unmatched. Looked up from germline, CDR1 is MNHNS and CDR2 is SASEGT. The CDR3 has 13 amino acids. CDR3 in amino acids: CASVDRGAGELFF. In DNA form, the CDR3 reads TGTGCCAGCGTAGACAGGGGGGCCGGGGAGCTGTTTTTT.

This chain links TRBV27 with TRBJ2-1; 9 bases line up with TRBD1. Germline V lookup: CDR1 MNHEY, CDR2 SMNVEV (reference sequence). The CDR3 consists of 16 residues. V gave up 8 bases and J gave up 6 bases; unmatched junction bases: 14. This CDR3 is CASEPIGTGLGNEQFF. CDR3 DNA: TGTGCCAGCGAACCTATCGGGACAGGGCTTGGCAATGAGCAGTTCTTC.

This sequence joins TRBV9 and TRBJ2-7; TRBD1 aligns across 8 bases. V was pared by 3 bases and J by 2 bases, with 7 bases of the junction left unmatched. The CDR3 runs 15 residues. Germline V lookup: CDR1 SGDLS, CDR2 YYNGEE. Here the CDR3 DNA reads TGTGCCAGCAGCGCCGACAGGGGACGCGCCTACGAGCAGTACTTC. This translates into CASSADRGRAYEQYF.

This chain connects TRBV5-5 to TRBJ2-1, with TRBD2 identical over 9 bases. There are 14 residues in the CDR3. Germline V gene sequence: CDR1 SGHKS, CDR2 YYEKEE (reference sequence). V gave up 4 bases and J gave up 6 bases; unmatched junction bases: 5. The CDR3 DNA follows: TGTGCCAGCAGCGACCTAGCGGGAACCAATGAGCAGTTCTTC. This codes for CASSDLAGTNEQFF.

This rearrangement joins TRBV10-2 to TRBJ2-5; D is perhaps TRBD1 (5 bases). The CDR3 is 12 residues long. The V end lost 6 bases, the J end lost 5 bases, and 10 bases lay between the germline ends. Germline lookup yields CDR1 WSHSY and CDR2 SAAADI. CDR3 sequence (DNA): TGCGCCAGCAGCCAGGGCGCGGAGACCCAGTACTTC. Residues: CASSQGAETQYF.

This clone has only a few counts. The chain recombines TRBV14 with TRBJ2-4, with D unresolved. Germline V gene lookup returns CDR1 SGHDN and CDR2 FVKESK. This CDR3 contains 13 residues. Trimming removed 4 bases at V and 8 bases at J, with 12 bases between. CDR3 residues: CASSLGPIDIQYF. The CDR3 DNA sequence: TGTGCCAGCAGCCTTGGGCCGATAGACATTCAGTACTTC.

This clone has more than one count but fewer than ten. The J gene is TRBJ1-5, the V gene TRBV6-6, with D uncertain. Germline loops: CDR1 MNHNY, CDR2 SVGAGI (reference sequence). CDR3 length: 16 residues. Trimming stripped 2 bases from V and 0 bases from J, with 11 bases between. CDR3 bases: TGTGCCAGCAGTTACAGCGCAAGGTATAGCAATCAGCCCCAGCATTTT. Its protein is CASSYSARYSNQPQHF.

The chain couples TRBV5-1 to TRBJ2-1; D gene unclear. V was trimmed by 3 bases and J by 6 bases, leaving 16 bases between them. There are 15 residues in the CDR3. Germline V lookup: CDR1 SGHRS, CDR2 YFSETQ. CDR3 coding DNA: TGCGCCAGCAGCTCAAACCTAGGTTTCGGCAATGAGCAGTTCTTC. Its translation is CASSSNLGFGNEQFF.

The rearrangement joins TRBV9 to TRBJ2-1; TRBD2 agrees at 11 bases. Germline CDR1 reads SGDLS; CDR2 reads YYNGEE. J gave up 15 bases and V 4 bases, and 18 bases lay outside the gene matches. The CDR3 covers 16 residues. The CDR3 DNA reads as TGTGCCAGCAGCCCCTGGAGTGGAACTAGCGGGAGTAGGGTGTTCTTC. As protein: CASSPWSGTSGSRVFF. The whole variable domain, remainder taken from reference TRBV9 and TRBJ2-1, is DSGVTQTPKHLITATGQRVTLRCSPRSGDLSVYWYQQSLDQGLQFLIQYYNGEERAKGNILERFSAQQFPDLHSELNLSSLELGDSALYFCASSPWSGTSGSRVFFGPGTRLTVL.

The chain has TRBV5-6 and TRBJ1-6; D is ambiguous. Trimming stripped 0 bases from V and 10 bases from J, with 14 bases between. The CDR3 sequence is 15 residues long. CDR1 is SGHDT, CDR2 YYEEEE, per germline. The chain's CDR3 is CASSLGNRVGSPLHF. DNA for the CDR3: TGTGCCAGCAGCTTGGGTAACAGAGTAGGCTCACCCCTCCACTTT.

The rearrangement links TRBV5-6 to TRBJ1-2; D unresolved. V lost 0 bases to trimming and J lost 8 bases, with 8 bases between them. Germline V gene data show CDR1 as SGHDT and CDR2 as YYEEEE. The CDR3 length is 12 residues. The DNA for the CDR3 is TGTGCCAGCAGCTTGGGGGGAGAGGGCTACACCTTC. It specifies CASSLGGEGYTF.